Listed below are T cell receptor beta chains from one sample, sequenced in a study of T-cell reconstitution after alpha-beta-depleted transplantation in children. MiXCR, run by TCRdb on the PCR reads, gives a single entry per CDR3 protein. The sample has about 400,000 distinct CDR3 sequences; around 21% are singletons. The starting material was PBMCs from the stem cell graft donor, obtained from the stem cell graft. These receptors all stem from a human donor who donated a stem cell graft to a child with acute myeloid leukemia. The conserved cysteine and the conserved F or W are not part of the CDR3 here. The D gene is left open where the match is weak.

v_gene: TRBV10-2; d_gene: .; CDR3aa: ASSLGRDTEAF
v_gene: TRBV10-3; d_gene: .; CDR3aa: AISESNYGYT
v_gene: TRBV4-2; d_gene: TRBD1; CDR3aa: ASSQDISDRVHEQY
v_gene: TRBV20-1; d_gene: TRBD1; CDR3aa: SAITGGMNTEAF
v_gene: TRBV29-1; d_gene: TRBD1; CDR3aa: SVEESGQGGYEQY
v_gene: TRBV7-2; d_gene: .; CDR3aa: ASSPQGWETQY
v_gene: TRBV12-3/TRBV12-4; d_gene: .; CDR3aa: ASSQRVNWNTGELF
v_gene: TRBV20-1; d_gene: .; CDR3aa: SAIAGTMMNEQF
v_gene: TRBV12-3/TRBV12-4; d_gene: TRBD2; CDR3aa: ASSLRASGRESSYEQY
v_gene: TRBV29-1; d_gene: .; CDR3aa: SVEYGTEAF
v_gene: TRBV6-1; d_gene: .; CDR3aa: ASRVEGSTYEQY
v_gene: TRBV3-1; d_gene: .; CDR3aa: ASSQGVPGAYGYT
v_gene: TRBV28; d_gene: TRBD1; CDR3aa: ASSYRDRGRTGELF
v_gene: TRBV4-1; d_gene: .; CDR3aa: ASSQVQLYEQY
v_gene: TRBV24-1; d_gene: .; CDR3aa: ATSDLHLNEQF
v_gene: TRBV27; d_gene: .; CDR3aa: ASSFKGGSETQY
v_gene: TRBV11-2; d_gene: TRBD2; CDR3aa: ASSTSLAGNEQY
v_gene: TRBV21-1; d_gene: .; CDR3aa: ASSTTGLAGVFYNEQF
v_gene: TRBV6-1; d_gene: .; CDR3aa: ASTQSWITSTDTQY
v_gene: TRBV13; d_gene: .; CDR3aa: AGYGVHGSEQY
v_gene: TRBV3-1; d_gene: .; CDR3aa: ASSTAAGPGEQY
v_gene: TRBV12-3/TRBV12-4; d_gene: .; CDR3aa: ATYRVSDEQF
v_gene: TRBV5-1; d_gene: TRBD2; CDR3aa: ASSLVSSGINEQF
v_gene: TRBV6-5; d_gene: .; CDR3aa: ASSSRGPSGDEQF
v_gene: TRBV11-1; d_gene: TRBD2; CDR3aa: ASRDASGSRSPFTYEQY
v_gene: TRBV29-1; d_gene: TRBD1; CDR3aa: SVDTGTGGQAEY
v_gene: TRBV28; d_gene: .; CDR3aa: ASSTYIAGQY
v_gene: TRBV10-1; d_gene: TRBD1; CDR3aa: ASSGTGPPFSYNEQF
v_gene: TRBV7-6; d_gene: .; CDR3aa: ASSLKQGRGETQY
v_gene: TRBV5-1; d_gene: TRBD2; CDR3aa: ASRGTSGFQETQY
v_gene: TRBV29-1; d_gene: .; CDR3aa: SVYRDGSYEQY
v_gene: TRBV20-1; d_gene: TRBD2; CDR3aa: SASGRERNEQY
v_gene: TRBV13; d_gene: TRBD1; CDR3aa: ASSLGGSGTGYEQY
v_gene: TRBV5-5; d_gene: .; CDR3aa: ASSFPDVAETQY
v_gene: TRBV10-3; d_gene: .; CDR3aa: AISEGGLEQY
v_gene: TRBV6-2/TRBV6-3; d_gene: TRBD2; CDR3aa: ASSYLAGVFDEQF
v_gene: TRBV3-1; d_gene: TRBD1; CDR3aa: ASSQSASGGASNQPQH